The clone carrying this T cell receptor (beta chain) was recorded once. The record originates from a study of technical replicates of blood from several donors. The germline V and J ends were trimmed by 2 bases and 1 base, with 6 bases remaining between them. Germline V gives CDR1 MNHEY, CDR2 SVGAGI. This CDR3 spans 14 amino acids. Sequenced by immunoSEQ multiplex PCR; TCRdb stores in-frame clones only, minus some. The sample contains some 80,000 clones, 95% of which appear only once. The chain has TRBV6-5 and TRBJ1-5, with D hard to call. The TCR sequence derives from a human donor in good health. The source material was T cells isolated from PBMCs. The chain's CDR3 is CASSYRESNQPQHF. CDR3 DNA: TGTGCCAGCAGTTACAGGGAGAGCAATCAGCCCCAGCATTTT.